This T cell receptor (beta chain) is from a study of PD-1 blockade in classical Hodgkin lymphoma. Measured with immunoSEQ multiplex PCR; TCRdb has only the in-frame clones, and not every one. The sample has about 24,000 clones, about 70% seen once; the top ten hold 30%. Time point denoted: cycle 4 day 1 (C4D1), after 6 weeks of nivolumab. All the patients suffered relapse after autologous stem cell transplantation, and brentuximab vedotin exposure differed. The CDR3 runs to 13 residues. Trimming pared 5 bases from V and 1 base from J, leaving 8 bases between. CDR1 is SGHAT and CDR2 is FQNNGV in the germline V gene. This clone turned up a few times.

The source material was peripheral blood mononuclear cells (PBMCs), sampled before the fourth cycle of nivolumab. The chain employs TRBV11-2 and TRBJ1-1; tentatively, D is TRBD1 (5 bases). This receptor was taken from a human donor with classical Hodgkin lymphoma. Here the CDR3 reads CASSPTENTEAFF. Here the CDR3 DNA reads TGTGCCAGCAGCCCGACAGAGAACACTGAAGCTTTCTTT.